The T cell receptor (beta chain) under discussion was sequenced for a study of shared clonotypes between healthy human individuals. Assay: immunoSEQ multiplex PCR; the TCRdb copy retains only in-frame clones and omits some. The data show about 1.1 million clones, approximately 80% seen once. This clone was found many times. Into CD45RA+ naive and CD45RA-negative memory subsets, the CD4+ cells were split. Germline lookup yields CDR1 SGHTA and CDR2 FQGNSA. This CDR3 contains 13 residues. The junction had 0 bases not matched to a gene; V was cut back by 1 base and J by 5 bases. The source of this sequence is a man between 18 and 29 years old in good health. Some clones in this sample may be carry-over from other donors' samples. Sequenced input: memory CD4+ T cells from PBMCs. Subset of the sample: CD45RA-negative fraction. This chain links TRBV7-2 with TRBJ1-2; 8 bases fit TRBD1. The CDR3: CASSLGQGYGYTF. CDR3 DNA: TGTGCCAGCAGCTTAGGACAGGGGTATGGCTACACCTTC.